This T cell receptor (beta chain) was profiled in a study of T-cell reconstitution after alpha-beta-depleted transplantation in children. Library preparation (for TCRbeta) was performed with unique molecular identifiers. TCRdb fed the PCR reads into MiXCR, producing one record per CDR3 protein. The sample lists 300,000 to 400,000 distinct CDR3 sequences; 13% were seen once. Trimming removed 0 bases at V and 4 bases at J, with 0 bases between. Looked up from germline, CDR1 is MNHEY and CDR2 is SVGEGT. The CDR3 totals 11 residues. This sequence was found in a human donor who donated a stem cell graft to a child with Fanconi anemia. The specimen comprised PBMCs, sampled from the stem cell graft. The V and J genes are TRBV6-2 or TRBV6-3 and TRBJ1-1; D unclear. This CDR3 is CASSYSTEAFF. CDR3 DNA sequence: TGTGCCAGCAGTTACTCCACTGAAGCTTTCTTT.